This T cell receptor beta chain stems from a study of CXCR3-negative and CXCR3-positive naive CD8 T cells (dated by TCRdb to the late 2010s). For context, the study as a whole: In total, some 140 million TRB reads were obtained, which works out to roughly 1.5 +/- 0.3 million reads per library. Diversity and physicochemical repertoire analyses were performed on about a dozen donors pooled from two independent experiments. TRBV-TRBJ cluster analysis included naive subsets from roughly 5 donors and memory cells from 3 donors.

For each CD8+ T cell subset, flow sorting was done in triplicate, and a few hundred thousand cells per subset went directly into RLT lysis buffer. To exclude memory contaminants, naive CD8+ T cells were stringently defined as CD45RO-CCR7+CD27+CD95-. Peripheral blood mononuclear cells were isolated from buffy coats by standard density gradient centrifugation. A FACSAria III was used to flow-sort naive CXCR3-negative and CXCR3-positive CD8+ T cells. Total RNA was extracted from sorted cells with an RNeasy Mini Kit. Note on this clonotype: The antigen it recognizes is unknown.

From the cysteine through the phenylalanine, the CDR3 covers 17 amino acids. DNA is not on record. For CDR1 and CDR2, the germline V gene lists MDHEN and SYDVKM. Data came from a NextSeq 550. The Human TCR Profiling Kit (MiLaboratory) was used to prepare UMI-labeled 5' RACE TRB cDNA libraries. The full amount of extracted RNA was used for cDNA synthesis, and the full amount of resulting cDNA was used for PCR amplification. The libraries were made side by side, with each library going through the same number of PCR cycles. Regarding the original processing steps: With a minimum of two reads required per UMI, MIGEC and MiXCR pulled out about 52,000 +/- 9,100 unique UMI-labeled TRB cDNA molecules from each library. On average, around 40,000 +/- 10,000 functional in-frame TRB CDR3 nucleotide clonotypes lacking stop codons were found per library. Diversity metrics, including normalized Shannon-Wiener and Chao1, were computed in VDJtools after downsampling to 5000 UMI-labeled TRB molecules per sample. VDJtools was used to calculate clonotype-size-weighted physicochemical properties of the central five CDR3 residues, namely interaction energy, strength, volume and Kidera factor 4. The reads underwent TCRdb reprocessing, giving one record for each CDR3 protein sequence and no DNA. None of the V and J calls come from the authors' own analysis; TCRdb made them. The sample table includes under 85,000 distinct CDR3 sequences. Around 1.4% of the sample belongs to the ten largest clones.

The study at large found these results: Because surface CD5, which has been linked to self-reactivity in mice, was comparable between naive subsets, TCR interaction strength was also inferred from TRB CDR3 physicochemical properties. TRB CDR3s from CXCR3-positive naive cells showed higher hydrophobicity (lower Kidera factor 4), lower energy, and higher strength and volume indices than CXCR3-negative naive cells. Comparably high repertoire diversity was found in both naive subsets, whereas much lower repertoire diversity was found in memory CD8+ T cells. TRBV-TRBJ usage was similar between naive CXCR3-negative and CXCR3-positive cells from the same donor, while memory cells showed distinct patterns. Freshly isolated PBMCs were used for most assays because CXCR3 expression partially decreased after cryopreservation.

The receptor chain draws on TRBV28 and TRBJ2-2; TCRdb indicates TRBD2, and absent DNA this call remains unverified. This TCR came from a human donor in good health. Some clones in this sample may be carry-over from other donors' samples. The sequenced sample consisted of naive CXCR3- CD8+ T cells from blood. What this sample's cell subset or site label stands for: CD45RO-CCR7+CD27+CD95- naive CD8+ T cells lacking CXCR3 (TNR3-). For the CDR3, the sequence is CASSPSLASGLTGELFF.